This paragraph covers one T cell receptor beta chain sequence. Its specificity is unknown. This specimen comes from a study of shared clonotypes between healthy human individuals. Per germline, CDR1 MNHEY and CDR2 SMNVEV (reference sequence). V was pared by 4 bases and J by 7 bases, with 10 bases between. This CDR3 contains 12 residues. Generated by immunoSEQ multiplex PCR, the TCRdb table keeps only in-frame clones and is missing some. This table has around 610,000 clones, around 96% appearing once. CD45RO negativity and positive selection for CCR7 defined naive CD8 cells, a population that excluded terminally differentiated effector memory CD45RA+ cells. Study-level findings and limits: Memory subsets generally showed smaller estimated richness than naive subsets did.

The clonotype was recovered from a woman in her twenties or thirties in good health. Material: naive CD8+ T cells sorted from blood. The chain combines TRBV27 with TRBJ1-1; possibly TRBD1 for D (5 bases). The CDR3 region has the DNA TGTGCCAGCAGTTCTGGGGGTATTGAAGCTTTCTTT. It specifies CASSSGGIEAFF.